These 21 T cell receptor beta chains came from one sample sequenced in a study of T cell responses to AZD1222 COVID-19 vaccine. Produced via immunoSEQ multiplex PCR; TCRdb's table is partial and in-frame only. The sample includes 110,000 to 150,000 clones, approximately 90% seen only once; the top ten take just over 5.5%. The sequenced sample was peripheral blood, obtained on day 0 of AZD1222 vaccination. These receptors were collected from an adult in good health.

This clone was seen only once. The V and J genes are TRBV30 and TRBJ1-1; no clear D. Germline CDR1 GTSNPN, CDR2 SVGIG (reference sequence). The V end lost 4 bases, the J end lost 0 bases, and 12 bases lay between the germline ends. CDR3 length: 14 residues. DNA for the CDR3: TGTGCCTGGATGTGGGGTACGTTGAACACTGAAGCTTTCTTT. Protein product: CAWMWGTLNTEAFF.

The chain uses TRBV6-5 and TRBJ2-7; D may be TRBD1 (6 bases). The CDR3 runs 15 residues. V was cut by 6 bases and J by 5 bases, with 20 bases left in between. CDR1 and CDR2 from the germline V gene are MNHEY and SVGAGI. Here the CDR3 reads CASRGLRGNSHEQYF. In DNA form, the CDR3 reads TGTGCCAGCAGGGGTCTAAGGGGGAATTCCCACGAGCAGTACTTC.

V usage is TRBV2 and J usage is TRBJ1-3; D is ambiguous. CDR1 and CDR2 from the germline V gene are SNHLY and FYNNEI. The CDR3 length is 12 residues. V gave up 6 bases and J gave up 8 bases, with 11 bases separating them. CDR3 sequence reads: CASRLMVHTIYF. The CDR3, as DNA: TGTGCCAGCAGACTAATGGTTCACACCATATATTTT.

The chain uses TRBV6-2 or TRBV6-3 and TRBJ1-2; D is uncertain. CDR1 MNHEY and CDR2 SVGEGT come from the germline V gene. V lost 5 bases and J lost 4, with 20 bases in between. This CDR3 is built from 16 residues. The CDR3 nucleotides are TGTGCCAGCAGTCTCCCGGACCTTGGCCCTACCTATGGCTACACCTTC. Its protein product is CASSLPDLGPTYGYTF.

The chain couples TRBV12-5 to TRBJ1-1, with D hard to call. The germline CDR1 and CDR2 sequences are LGHNT and FRNRAP. The CDR3 totals 17 residues. Trimming took 0 bases from V and 6 from J, leaving 20 bases between them. CDR3 in amino acids: CASGLVVSPGMRAEAFF. The DNA for the CDR3 is TGTGCTAGTGGTTTGGTAGTCAGTCCGGGGATGAGAGCTGAAGCTTTCTTT.

The V call is TRBV5-5, the J call TRBJ1-4; tentative D call: TRBD1 (5 bases). The ends were cut back, 0 bases at V and 5 bases at J, with 26 bases in the middle. The V gene's germline CDR1 is SGHKS and CDR2 YYEKEE (reference sequence). The CDR3 totals 20 residues. The CDR3 reads CASSLGGDRSLSSLNEKLFF. Here the CDR3 DNA reads TGTGCCAGCAGCTTGGGAGGGGACCGCTCTTTAAGCTCTTTAAATGAAAAACTGTTTTTT.

The V gene is TRBV5-1, the J gene TRBJ1-2; D is perhaps TRBD1 (6 bases). The CDR3 totals 14 residues. The V end lost 4 bases, the J end lost 6 bases, and 16 bases lay between the germline ends. Germline values: CDR1 SGHRS, CDR2 YFSETQ. The chain's CDR3 is CASSPSTGLHGYTF. CDR3 bases: TGCGCCAGCAGCCCGAGCACAGGGTTGCATGGCTACACCTTC.

J is TRBJ1-2 and V is TRBV19; D is unclear. The V end was cut by 7 bases, the J end by 2 bases, with 14 bases between. This CDR3 has 14 residues. In germline, CDR1 is LNHDA, CDR2 SQIVND (reference sequence). CDR3 sequence: CASKRGINNYGYTF. In DNA, the CDR3 is TGTGCCAGTAAAAGAGGGATCAACAACTATGGCTACACCTTC. The variable domain in full, completed from reference TRBV19 and TRBJ1-2, reads DGGITQSPKYLFRKEGQNVTLSCEQNLNHDAMYWYRQDPGQGLRLIYYSQIVNDFQKGDIAEGYSVSREKKESFPLTVTSAQKNPTAFYLCASKRGINNYGYTFGSGTRLTVV.

The chain uses TRBV5-8 and TRBJ2-1; D remains unclear. The CDR3 spans 12 residues. Trimming removed 1 base at V and 8 bases at J, with 7 bases between. Germline V gene data show CDR1 as SGHTS and CDR2 as YDEGEE. The CDR3 DNA is TGTGCCAGCAGCTTGCCAGGTTATGAGCAGTTCTTC. This sequence encodes CASSLPGYEQFF.

The V and J genes are TRBV7-8 and TRBJ1-5, with D uncertain. V was shortened by 0 bases and J by 6 bases, with 15 bases between the two germline ends. The CDR3 contains 16 residues. Germline V gives CDR1 SGHVS, CDR2 FQNEAQ. The DNA for the CDR3 is TGTGCCAGCAGCTTAGCGAAGCCCCCGAGGGCTCAGCCCCAGCATTTT. This gives the protein CASSLAKPPRAQPQHF.

The chain combines TRBV5-4 with TRBJ2-7, with TRBD1 matching 7 bases. Germline V gene lookup returns CDR1 SGHNT and CDR2 YYREEE (reference sequence). The CDR3 covers 14 residues. Trimming at V came to 2 bases and at J to 5 bases, leaving 7 bases not matched to a gene. CDR3 amino acids: CASSLPGQFHEQYF. The DNA of the CDR3 is TGTGCCAGCAGCTTACCGGGACAGTTCCACGAGCAGTACTTC.

The CDR3 here is CASSIGYGNTEAFF. The CDR3 coding sequence is TGTGCCAGTAGTATAGGGTACGGGAACACTGAAGCTTTCTTT. The gene calls are TRBV19 and TRBJ1-1; D remains ambiguous. Germline V gene lookup returns CDR1 LNHDA and CDR2 SQIVND (reference sequence). The ends were cut back, 1 base at V and 1 base at J, with 7 bases in the middle. This CDR3 contains 14 residues. Full variable domain (missing parts from reference TRBV19 and TRBJ1-1): DGGITQSPKYLFRKEGQNVTLSCEQNLNHDAMYWYRQDPGQGLRLIYYSQIVNDFQKGDIAEGYSVSREKKESFPLTVTSAQKNPTAFYLCASSIGYGNTEAFFGQGTRLTVV.

The gene calls are TRBV5-1 and TRBJ2-1, with TRBD2 matching 10 bases. CDR3 length equals 22 residues. Germline V gene data show CDR1 as SGHRS and CDR2 as YFSETQ. Trimming at V came to 1 base and at J to 2 bases, leaving 21 bases not matched to a gene. The CDR3 reads CASSLINPGRGAGGQTYNEQFF. In DNA, the CDR3 is TGCGCCAGCAGCTTGATTAACCCCGGGAGGGGAGCGGGAGGGCAGACCTACAATGAGCAGTTCTTC.

V usage is TRBV9 and J usage is TRBJ2-1, with 9 nucleotides matching TRBD2. Germline loops: CDR1 SGDLS, CDR2 YYNGEE. J gave up 7 bases and V 3 bases, and 8 bases lay outside the gene matches. This CDR3 is 15 amino acids long. DNA for the CDR3: TGTGCCAGCAGCGCAAGCGGGAGGTTAGTTAATGAGCAGTTCTTC. It yields the protein CASSASGRLVNEQFF.

The rearrangement links TRBV4-1 to TRBJ2-7; 7 nucleotides align to TRBD2. CDR1 is MGHRA, CDR2 YSYEKL, per germline. The CDR3 is 15 amino acids. J gave up 2 bases and V 5 bases, and 9 bases lay outside the gene matches. CDR3 bases: TGCGCCAGCAGCAGTCTAGCGGAGGGGCCCTACGAGCAGTACTTC. This gives the protein CASSSLAEGPYEQYF.

The chain is built from TRBV9 and TRBJ2-5, with D possibly matching TRBD1 (6 bases). CDR1 is SGDLS, CDR2 YYNGEE, per germline. Trimming shortened V by 2 bases and J by 4 bases, and 9 bases separated the two germline ends. This CDR3 has 13 residues. CDR3: CASSVTGPETQYF. The CDR3 DNA reads as TGTGCCAGCAGCGTCACAGGGCCAGAGACCCAGTACTTC. The full variable domain, completed using reference TRBV9 and TRBJ2-5, is DSGVTQTPKHLITATGQRVTLRCSPRSGDLSVYWYQQSLDQGLQFLIQYYNGEERAKGNILERFSAQQFPDLHSELNLSSLELGDSALYFCASSVTGPETQYFGPGTRLLVL.

This clone was observed a single time. This sequence joins TRBV29-1 and TRBJ1-2; 9 bases agree with TRBD1. J gave up 0 bases and V 5 bases, and 7 bases lay outside the gene matches. Germline V gene lookup returns CDR1 SQVTM and CDR2 ANQGSEA. CDR3 length: 15 residues. The CDR3, as DNA: TGCAGCGTTCGACCGGACAGGGGTCCTAACTATGGCTACACCTTC. As protein: CSVRPDRGPNYGYTF. The full variable domain, its missing parts supplied by reference TRBV29-1 and TRBJ1-2, is SAVISQKPSRDICQRGTSLTIQCQVDSQVTMMFWYRQQPGQSLTLIATANQGSEATYESGFVIDKFPISRPNLTFSTLTVSNMSPEDSSIYLCSVRPDRGPNYGYTFGSGTRLTVV.

V gene TRBV4-3 combines with J gene TRBJ2-3, with 7 positions matching TRBD1. The CDR3 contains 17 residues. CDR1 LGHNA and CDR2 YSLEER come from the germline V gene. The V gene end was trimmed by 0 bases and the J gene end by 5 bases; junction bases not matched to a gene: 11. CDR3 sequence (DNA): TGCGCCAGCAGCCAAGAATGGGACAGAGCAGCGAGAGATACGCAGTATTTT. Translation gives CASSQEWDRAARDTQYF.

The chain combines TRBV21-1 with TRBJ1-1; the tabulated D call, TRBD1, remains unverified against the DNA. TRBV21-1 is a documented pseudogene. This CDR3 is built from 14 residues. The CDR3 region is CASSTGGQNTEAFF. The CDR3 DNA follows: TGTGCCAGCAGCACAGGGGGCCAGAACACTGAAGCTTTCTTT.

The chain has TRBV4-3 and TRBJ1-2; TRBD1 matches 7 bases. The junction had 7 bases not matched to a gene; V was cut back by 5 bases and J by 4 bases. Germline V gene lookup returns CDR1 LGHNA and CDR2 YSLEER. The CDR3 spans 14 residues. CDR3 sequence: CASSTDRSGYGYTF. In nucleotides, the CDR3 is TGCGCCAGCAGCACGGACAGGTCGGGCTATGGCTACACCTTC.

The V call is TRBV27, the J call TRBJ2-7, with D hard to call. Trimming left V 3 bases short and J 1 base short, with 10 bases between. Germline V gene sequence: CDR1 MNHEY, CDR2 SMNVEV (reference sequence). The CDR3 loop spans 14 amino acids. The CDR3 here is CASSFKAPSYEQYF. CDR3 nucleotides: TGTGCCAGCAGTTTTAAGGCCCCGTCCTACGAGCAGTACTTC.